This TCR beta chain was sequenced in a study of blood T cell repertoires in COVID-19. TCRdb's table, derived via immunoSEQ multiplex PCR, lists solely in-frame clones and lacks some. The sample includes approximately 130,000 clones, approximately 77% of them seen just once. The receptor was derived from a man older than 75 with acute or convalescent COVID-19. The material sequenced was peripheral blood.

The CDR3 loop is CASSGARNQPQHF. CDR3 in DNA: TGTGCCAGCAGTGGGGCCAGAAATCAGCCCCAGCATTTT. The chain has TRBV2 and TRBJ1-5; no definite D call. Looked up from germline, CDR1 is SNHLY and CDR2 is FYNNEI. The CDR3 runs to 13 residues. Trimming took 4 bases from V and 4 from J, leaving 8 bases between them.